The sequence of this TCR beta chain was determined in a study of blood T cell repertoires in COVID-19. Repertoires were generated with immunoSEQ multiplex PCR, while TCRdb's copy carries only in-frame clones and drops some. The data contain some 250,000 clones, around 89% of them seen just once; the ten biggest clones take up over 7.5%. CDR3 length equals 18 residues. Losses at the gene ends were 0 bases for V and 0 bases for J; bases not matched to a gene: 8. The germline V gene has CDR1 SGHRS and CDR2 YFSETQ. Which cohort a participant joined came from the clinical history participants gave. Recovered status applied to Cohort 3 donors who had two consecutive negative PCRs. It also applied to those with clearance or with symptom resolution.

The clonotype comes from a man in his forties who had recovered from COVID-19. The chain carries TRBV5-1 and TRBJ2-1, with 8 bases identical to TRBD2. What was sequenced was PBMCs or T cells enriched from blood (not recorded which). The CDR3 region has the DNA TGCGCCAGCAGCTTGGCCAGCGGGGGTCTAAACTCCTACAATGAGCAGTTCTTC. It is translated as CASSLASGGLNSYNEQFF.